The rows below give T cell receptor beta chains drawn from one sample of a study of blood T cell repertoires in COVID-19. Libraries were prepared by immunoSEQ multiplex PCR; TCRdb keeps only in-frame clonotypes and omits some of them. The table shows about 270,000 clones, with 80% to 90% occurring only once. The material sequenced was PBMCs or T cells enriched from blood (not recorded which). The receptors derive from a woman younger than 30 who had recovered from COVID-19. CDR3s include the opening cysteine and the closing phenylalanine or tryptophan. The D gene is left open where the match is weak. The size of a clone is reported for some rows only, either as once, few or many, or as a class for expanded clones.

clone_size j_call v_call d_call cdr3_aa cdr3_nt
- TRBJ1-1 TRBV2 TRBD1 CATLRTGMNTEAFF TGTGCCACCCTGAGGACAGGGATGAACACTGAAGCTTTCTTT
once TRBJ1-2 TRBV6-5 - CASRRGAVSGYTF TGTGCCAGCAGACGTGGAGCAGTCAGTGGCTACACCTTC
once TRBJ2-1 TRBV6-2/TRBV6-3 TRBD2 CASSSPSLRLAGGVGEQFF TGTGCCAGCAGTAGCCCCTCCCTTCGGCTAGCGGGGGGGGTGGGTGAGCAGTTCTTC
- TRBJ1-1 TRBV7-8 - CASSAGKTEAFF TGTGCCAGCTCGGCAGGGAAGACTGAAGCTTTCTTT
once TRBJ2-3 TRBV5-6 - CASSPRGYTDTQYF TGTGCCAGCAGCCCCCGCGGGTACACAGATACGCAGTATTTT
- TRBJ1-5 TRBV19 - CASTPLRNSNQPQHF TGTGCCAGTACCCCGTTGCGTAATAGCAATCAGCCCCAGCATTTT
- TRBJ2-1 TRBV24-1 - CATSDLTQNEQFF TGTGCCACCAGTGATTTAACCCAGAATGAGCAGTTCTTC
- TRBJ2-3 TRBV2 - CATEGGAGLDTQYF TGTGCCACCGAGGGGGGAGCGGGGTTGGATACGCAGTATTTT
- TRBJ2-2 TRBV6-5 TRBD2 CASRGLGAAGELFF TGTGCCAGCAGGGGACTAGGGGCCGCCGGGGAGCTGTTTTTT
- TRBJ1-2 TRBV3-1/TRBV3-2 - CASYSGGFGYTF TGTGCCAGCTATAGCGGGGGGTTCGGCTACACCTTC
- TRBJ2-2 TRBV24-1 - CATSDSRDTGELFF TGTGCCACCAGTGATTCCAGGGACACCGGGGAGCTGTTTTTT
- TRBJ2-1 TRBV5-1 - CASSLVAAVDNEQFF TGCGCCAGCAGCTTGGTAGCGGCAGTTGACAATGAGCAGTTCTTC
- TRBJ1-5 TRBV10-2 - CASSADSSLTQHF TGCGCCAGCAGTGCGGACAGCTCTTTGACCCAGCATTTT
- TRBJ1-5 TRBV5-5 TRBD1 CASSLDRINQPQHF TGTGCCAGCAGCCTGGACAGGATCAATCAGCCCCAGCATTTT
- TRBJ1-5 TRBV10-3 - CAISGGGPQHF TGTGCCATCAGCGGGGGTGGGCCCCAGCATTTT
- TRBJ1-6 TRBV20-1 - CSEEAEGSLHF TGCAGTGAGGAGGCTGAGGGCTCCCTCCACTTT